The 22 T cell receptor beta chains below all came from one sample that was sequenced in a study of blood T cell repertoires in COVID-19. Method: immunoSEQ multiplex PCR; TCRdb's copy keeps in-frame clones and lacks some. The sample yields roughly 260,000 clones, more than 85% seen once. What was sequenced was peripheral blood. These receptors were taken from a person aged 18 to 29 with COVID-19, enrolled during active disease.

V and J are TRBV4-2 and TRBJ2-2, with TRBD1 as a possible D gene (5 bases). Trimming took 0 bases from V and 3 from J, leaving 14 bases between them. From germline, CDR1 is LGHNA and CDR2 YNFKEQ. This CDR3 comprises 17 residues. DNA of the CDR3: TGTGCCAGCAGCCAAGAGGAATCGACAGACTACACCGGGGAGCTGTTTTTT. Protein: CASSQEESTDYTGELFF.

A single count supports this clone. The CDR3 bases are TGTGCCAGCAGTCCCCCCGCGGGGAGCTATGGCTACACCTTC. This gives the protein CASSPPAGSYGYTF. V is TRBV28 and J is TRBJ1-2; no clear D. Trimming took 5 bases from V and 4 from J, leaving 14 bases between them. This CDR3 is built from 14 residues. From germline, CDR1 is MDHEN and CDR2 SYDVKM.

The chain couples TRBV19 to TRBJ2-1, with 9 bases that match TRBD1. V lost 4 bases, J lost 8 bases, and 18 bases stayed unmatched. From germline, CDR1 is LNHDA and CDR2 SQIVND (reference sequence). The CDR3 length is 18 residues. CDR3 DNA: TGTGCCAGTAGTACCTCCGCGGGACAGGGAAAGGGTAGGGATGAGCAGTTCTTC. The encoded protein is CASSTSAGQGKGRDEQFF.

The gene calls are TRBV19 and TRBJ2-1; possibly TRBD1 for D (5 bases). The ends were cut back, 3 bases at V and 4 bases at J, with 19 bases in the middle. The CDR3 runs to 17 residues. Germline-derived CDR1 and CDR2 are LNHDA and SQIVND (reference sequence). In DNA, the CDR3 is TGTGCCAGTAGTATCCGTAGGGGCCTGGGCAGTTACAATGAGCAGTTCTTC. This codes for CASSIRRGLGSYNEQFF.

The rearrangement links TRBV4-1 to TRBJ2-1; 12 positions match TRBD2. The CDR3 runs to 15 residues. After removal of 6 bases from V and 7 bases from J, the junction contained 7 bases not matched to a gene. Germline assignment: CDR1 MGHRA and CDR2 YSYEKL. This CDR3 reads CASRTGLAGSNEQFF. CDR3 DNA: TGCGCCAGCAGAACCGGACTAGCGGGGTCGAATGAGCAGTTCTTC.

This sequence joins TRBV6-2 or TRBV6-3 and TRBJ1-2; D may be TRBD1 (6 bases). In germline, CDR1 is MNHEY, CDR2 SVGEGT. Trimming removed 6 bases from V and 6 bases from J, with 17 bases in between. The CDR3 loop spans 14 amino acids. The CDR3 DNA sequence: TGTGCCAGCAGCTTCAGGGGAGTAATCCATGGCTACACCTTC. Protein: CASSFRGVIHGYTF.

CDR3 residues: CASSMGQFYGYTF. The CDR3 nucleotides read TGTGCCAGTAGTATGGGACAGTTCTATGGCTACACCTTC. The genes are TRBV19 and TRBJ1-2; 7 nucleotides agree with TRBD1. This CDR3 has 13 amino acids. Germline V gene data show CDR1 as LNHDA and CDR2 as SQIVND (reference sequence). V shed 3 bases and J 4 bases; nucleotides not matched to a gene: 2.

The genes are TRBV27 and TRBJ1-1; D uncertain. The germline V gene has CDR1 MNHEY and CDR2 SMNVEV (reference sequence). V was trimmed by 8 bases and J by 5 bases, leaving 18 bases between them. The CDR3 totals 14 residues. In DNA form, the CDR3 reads TGTGCCAGCTCCTCAGCCTCGAGCGGAACTGAAGCTTTCTTT. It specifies CASSSASSGTEAFF.

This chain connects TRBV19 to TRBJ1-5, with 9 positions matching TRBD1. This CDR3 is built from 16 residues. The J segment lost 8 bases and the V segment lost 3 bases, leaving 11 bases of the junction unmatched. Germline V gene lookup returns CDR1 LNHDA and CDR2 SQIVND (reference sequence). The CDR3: CASSIMGQGMLKPQHF. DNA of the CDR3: TGTGCCAGTAGTATCATGGGACAGGGTATGTTGAAGCCCCAGCATTTT.

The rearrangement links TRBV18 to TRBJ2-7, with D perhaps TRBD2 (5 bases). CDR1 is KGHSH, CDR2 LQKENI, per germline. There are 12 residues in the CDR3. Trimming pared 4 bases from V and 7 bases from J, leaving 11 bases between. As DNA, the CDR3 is TGTGCCAGCTCACTTTCTAGGGAGGAGCAGTACTTC. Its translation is CASSLSREEQYF.

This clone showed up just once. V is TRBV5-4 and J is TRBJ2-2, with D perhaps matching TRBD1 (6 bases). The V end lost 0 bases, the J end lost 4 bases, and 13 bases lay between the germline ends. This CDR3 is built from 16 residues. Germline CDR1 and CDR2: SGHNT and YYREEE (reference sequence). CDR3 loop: CASSLENRDPTGELFF. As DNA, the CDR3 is TGTGCCAGCAGCTTGGAAAACAGGGATCCCACCGGGGAGCTGTTTTTT.

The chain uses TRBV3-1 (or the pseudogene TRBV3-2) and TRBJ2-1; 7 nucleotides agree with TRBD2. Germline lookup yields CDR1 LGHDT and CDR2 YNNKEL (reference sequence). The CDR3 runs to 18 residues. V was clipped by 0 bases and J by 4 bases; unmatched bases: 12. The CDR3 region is CASSQEPRLAEIYNEQFF. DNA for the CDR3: TGTGCCAGCAGCCAAGAGCCCCGGCTAGCGGAAATTTACAATGAGCAGTTCTTC.

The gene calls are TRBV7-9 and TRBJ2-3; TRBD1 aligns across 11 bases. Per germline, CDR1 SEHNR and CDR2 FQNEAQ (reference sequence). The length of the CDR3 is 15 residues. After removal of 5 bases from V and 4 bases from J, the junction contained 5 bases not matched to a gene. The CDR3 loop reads CASSQGQGDADTQYF. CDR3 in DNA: TGTGCCAGCAGCCAGGGACAGGGGGACGCAGATACGCAGTATTTT.

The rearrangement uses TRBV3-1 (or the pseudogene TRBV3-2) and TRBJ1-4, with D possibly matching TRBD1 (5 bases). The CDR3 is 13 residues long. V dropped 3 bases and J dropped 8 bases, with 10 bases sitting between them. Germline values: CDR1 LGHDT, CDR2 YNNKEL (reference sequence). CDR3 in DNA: TGTGCCAGCAGCCAGGGGCCCCTAGAAAAACTGTTTTTT. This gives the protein CASSQGPLEKLFF.

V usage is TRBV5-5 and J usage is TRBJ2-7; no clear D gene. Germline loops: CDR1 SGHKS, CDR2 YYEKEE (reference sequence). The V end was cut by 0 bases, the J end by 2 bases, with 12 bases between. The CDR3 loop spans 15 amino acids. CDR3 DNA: TGTGCCAGCAGCTTGGCCGACATGCCCCCCTACGAGCAGTACTTC. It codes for CASSLADMPPYEQYF. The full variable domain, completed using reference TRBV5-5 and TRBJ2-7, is DAGVTQSPTHLIKTRGQQVTLRCSPISGHKSVSWYQQVLGQGPQFIFQYYEKEERGRGNFPDRFSARQFPNYSSELNVNALLLGDSALYLCASSLADMPPYEQYFGPGTRLTVT.

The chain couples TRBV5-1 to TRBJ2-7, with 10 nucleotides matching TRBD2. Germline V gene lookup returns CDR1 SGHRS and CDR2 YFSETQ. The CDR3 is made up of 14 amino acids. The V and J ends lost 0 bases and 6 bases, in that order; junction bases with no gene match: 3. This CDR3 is CASSLVTSGIEQYF. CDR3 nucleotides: TGCGCCAGCAGCTTGGTCACTAGCGGGATCGAGCAGTACTTC.

The CDR3 protein is CASSPGPSGNTIYF. CDR3 DNA sequence: TGTGCCAGCAGCCCCGGTCCCTCTGGAAACACCATATATTTT. V and J are TRBV5-4 and TRBJ1-3, with D unclear. Germline CDR1 reads SGHNT; CDR2 reads YYREEE (reference sequence). The V end lost 4 bases, the J end lost 0 bases, and 8 bases lay between the germline ends. CDR3 length: 14 amino acids.

The CDR3 loop is CASSKGGYVSNQPQHF. For the CDR3, the DNA is TGTGCCAGCAGTAAGGGGGGGTACGTGAGCAATCAGCCCCAGCATTTT. The chain uses TRBV6-2 or TRBV6-3 and TRBJ1-5; D possibly corresponds to TRBD1 (6 bases). The V gene's germline CDR1 is MNHEY and CDR2 SVGEGT. The CDR3 sequence is 16 residues long. Between the trimmed V and J ends, which lost 5 bases and 1 base, there was a span of 15 bases.

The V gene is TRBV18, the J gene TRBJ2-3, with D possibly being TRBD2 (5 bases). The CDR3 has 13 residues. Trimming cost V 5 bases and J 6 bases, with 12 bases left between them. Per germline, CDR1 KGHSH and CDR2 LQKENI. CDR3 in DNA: TGTGCCAGCTCAGGAATCCCTAGCGATACGCAGTATTTT. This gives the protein CASSGIPSDTQYF.

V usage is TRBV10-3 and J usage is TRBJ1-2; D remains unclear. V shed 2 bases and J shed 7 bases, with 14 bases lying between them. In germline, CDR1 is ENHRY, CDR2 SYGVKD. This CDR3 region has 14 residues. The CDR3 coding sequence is TGTGCCATCAGTGAGCAGACGGGGTTAGTTGGCTACACCTTC. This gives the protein CAISEQTGLVGYTF.

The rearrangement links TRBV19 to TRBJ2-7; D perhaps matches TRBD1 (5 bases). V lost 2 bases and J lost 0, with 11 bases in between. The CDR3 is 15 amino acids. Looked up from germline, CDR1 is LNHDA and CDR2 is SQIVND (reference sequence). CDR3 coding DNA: TGTGCCAGTAGTATAATAGGGGCCAGCTCCTACGAGCAGTACTTC. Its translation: CASSIIGASSYEQYF.

The DNA for the CDR3 is TGTGCCAGCTCAATTGCACAGGGCTACGAGCAGTACTTC. Translated, it gives CASSIAQGYEQYF. The chain is built from TRBV18 and TRBJ2-7; D might be TRBD1 (6 bases). CDR1 and CDR2 (germline): KGHSH, LQKENI. V shed 5 bases and J shed 3 bases, with 11 bases lying between them. The CDR3 covers 13 residues.